The following is a T cell receptor (beta chain) sequence with its context. PCR used 60 Vbeta primers and 13 Jbeta primers. Per the original methods: In a later analysis, of roughly 73 million unique beta chains, about 11 million appeared in at least two donors. The protocol was immunoSEQ multiplex PCR, while the TCRdb copy is restricted to in-frame clones and leaves out a portion. That table furnishes V, J and clone size, whereas the DNA furnished D and trimming. The sample spans roughly 39,000 clones; the ten largest clones claim about 3%. Germline CDR1 reads SGHRS; CDR2 reads YFSETQ. The CDR3 is 14 residues long. The V and J ends lost 0 bases and 7 bases respectively, with 10 bases between them. The data were obtained in a study of cytomegalovirus exposure and HLA in healthy donors.

The specimen sequenced was PBMCs. The chain employs TRBV5-1 and TRBJ1-4; possibly TRBD1 for D (5 bases). The sequence was obtained from a woman aged 30 to 39 in good health and CMV-seropositive. CDR3 nucleotides: TGCGCCAGCAGCTTGGAGGCAGGGCTTGAAAAACTGTTTTTT. Its translation: CASSLEAGLEKLFF.